Below are 26 T cell receptor beta chains sequenced from a single sample in a study of control samples from healthy donors and cancer patients (dated by TCRdb to 2019 to 2021). Library prep was done by the immunoSEQ multiplex PCR assay. What TCRdb holds here is the immuneACCESS table cut down to in-frame rearrangements. Part of the clones is not present; checked against another copy, under half of the missing clones reflect an unresolved V gene, and the others are unexplained. For this sample there are some 160,000 clones; about 94% appear just once. About 0.64% of the sample rests with the top ten. Input material: blood. These receptors all stem from a woman aged 25 to 39 in good health.

In its sample, this clone was seen a few times. V and J are TRBV3-1 (or the pseudogene TRBV3-2) and TRBJ2-2; 9 bases map to TRBD2. The germline V gene has CDR1 LGHDT and CDR2 YNNKEL (reference sequence). The ends lost 5 bases at V and 5 bases at J; junction bases unmatched: 18. The CDR3 runs to 19 residues. CDR3 region: CASSSRLILAGSKTGELFF. CDR3 coding DNA: TGTGCCAGCAGCTCCCGACTTATACTAGCGGGCAGTAAGACCGGGGAGCTGTTTTTT.

The rearrangement uses TRBV27 and TRBJ1-1; D gene ambiguous. CDR3 length equals 11 residues. From germline, CDR1 is MNHEY and CDR2 SMNVEV (reference sequence). Trimming pared 6 bases from V and 7 bases from J, leaving 9 bases between. The CDR3 loop reads CASRKLNEAFF. The CDR3 DNA sequence: TGTGCCAGCAGAAAACTTAATGAAGCTTTCTTT.

The V gene is TRBV18, the J gene TRBJ2-3; TRBD2 is a possible D gene (6 bases). Trimming left V 1 base short and J 4 bases short, with 9 bases between. The CDR3 spans 14 residues. CDR1 KGHSH and CDR2 LQKENI come from the germline V gene. The CDR3 sequence is CASSPRWDSDTQYF. CDR3 nucleotides: TGTGCCAGCTCACCACGGTGGGACTCAGATACGCAGTATTTT.

The chain joins TRBV27 to TRBJ2-1, with unresolved D. CDR3 length: 11 residues. Trimming took 5 bases from V and 4 from J, leaving 3 bases between them. Germline V gene data show CDR1 as MNHEY and CDR2 as SMNVEV (reference sequence). The CDR3 DNA sequence: TGTGCCAGCAGTACGTACAATGAGCAGTTCTTC. This gives the protein CASSTYNEQFF.

The chain has TRBV28 and TRBJ2-1; 10 bases are shared with TRBD2. V shed 3 bases, J shed 6 bases, and the junction held 5 bases outside the gene matches. This CDR3 is 15 amino acids long. Germline V gene data show CDR1 as MDHEN and CDR2 as SYDVKM. The chain's CDR3 is CASSLGTSVGNEQFF. In nucleotides, the CDR3 is TGTGCCAGCAGTTTGGGGACTAGCGTTGGCAATGAGCAGTTCTTC.

This clone was seen a handful of times. J is TRBJ2-7 and V is TRBV5-1; the D gene is possibly TRBD2 (5 bases). Germline lookup yields CDR1 SGHRS and CDR2 YFSETQ. V gave up 6 bases and J gave up 3 bases, with 13 bases separating them. This CDR3 spans 13 amino acids. The CDR3 DNA is TGCGCCAGCACAGGAACCGGGAACTACGAGCAGTACTTC. It specifies CASTGTGNYEQYF.

The chain links TRBV27 to TRBJ2-1, with TRBD2 matching over 12 bases. CDR1 and CDR2 from the germline V gene are MNHEY and SMNVEV (reference sequence). J lost 4 bases, V lost 6 bases, and 16 bases had no gene match. CDR3 length: 19 amino acids. The CDR3: CASSPPGASGRAAYNEQFF. CDR3 DNA: TGTGCCAGCAGCCCACCCGGGGCTAGCGGGAGGGCGGCGTACAATGAGCAGTTCTTC.

The chain combines TRBV4-1 with TRBJ1-4, with 8 bases fitting TRBD1. Trimming took 0 bases from V and 8 from J; bases not matched to a gene: 8. The CDR3 runs to 16 residues. Germline V gene lookup returns CDR1 MGHRA and CDR2 YSYEKL. CDR3 region: CASSQEFQGAREKLFF. Here the CDR3 DNA reads TGCGCCAGCAGCCAAGAATTCCAGGGGGCGCGCGAAAAACTGTTTTTT.

This chain connects TRBV7-3 to TRBJ1-1; TRBD1 matches at 8 bases. V shed 4 bases, J shed 0 bases, and the junction held 1 base outside the gene matches. This CDR3 has 14 amino acids. CDR1 is SGHTA and CDR2 is FQGTGA in the germline V gene. CDR3 loop: CASSSGQVNTEAFF. The DNA for the CDR3 is TGTGCCAGCAGCTCGGGACAGGTGAACACTGAAGCTTTCTTT.

The chain combines TRBV9 with TRBJ2-7; 7 nucleotides line up with TRBD1. Germline lookup yields CDR1 SGDLS and CDR2 YYNGEE. V gave up 4 bases and J gave up 1 base; unmatched junction bases: 5. The length of the CDR3 is 14 residues. This chain's CDR3 is CASSTGTASYEQYF. In DNA, the CDR3 is TGTGCCAGCAGCACCGGGACAGCGTCCTACGAGCAGTACTTC.

A note on this clone: The sample has other DNA sequences that encode this CDR3 too. This chain connects TRBV5-1 to TRBJ2-3, with 8 bases matching TRBD2. The CDR3 extends over 16 amino acids. Germline V gives CDR1 SGHRS, CDR2 YFSETQ. Trimming removed 0 bases from V and 0 bases from J; junction bases left unmatched: 3. CDR3 nucleotides: TGCGCCAGCAGCTTGGGAGCTAGCGGGAGCACAGATACGCAGTATTTT. This codes for CASSLGASGSTDTQYF.

The rearrangement links TRBV28 to TRBJ1-5; 7 bases agree with TRBD1. Germline V CDR1 and CDR2: MDHEN, SYDVKM. The CDR3 loop spans 14 amino acids. V gave up 5 bases and J gave up 6 bases; unmatched junction bases: 7. Here the CDR3 DNA reads TGTGCCAGCAGTGAAGGGGGCGCGGGTCAGCCCCAGCATTTT. It is translated as CASSEGGAGQPQHF.

The chain joins TRBV18 to TRBJ1-4, with D tentatively TRBD1 (6 bases). Germline V CDR1 and CDR2: KGHSH, LQKENI. Between the trimmed V and J ends, which lost 1 base and 4 bases, there was a span of 13 bases. There are 16 residues in the CDR3. CDR3 protein: CASSPLTGTDNEKLFF. The CDR3 DNA reads as TGTGCCAGCTCACCACTTACAGGGACGGATAATGAAAAACTGTTTTTT.

This chain links TRBV5-1 with TRBJ1-1; D is perhaps TRBD1 (6 bases). The CDR3 extends over 13 amino acids. Germline V CDR1 and CDR2: SGHRS, YFSETQ. Trimming took 2 bases from V and 5 from J, leaving 10 bases between them. The CDR3 DNA reads as TGCGCCAGCAGCTTACAGGGTCGGACTGAAGCTTTCTTT. Translation gives CASSLQGRTEAFF.

The J gene is TRBJ2-1, the V gene TRBV5-4; TRBD2 aligns across 11 bases. The CDR3 loop spans 15 amino acids. CDR1 is SGHNT, CDR2 YYREEE, per germline (reference sequence). V shed 0 bases and J 4 bases; nucleotides not matched to a gene: 0. CDR3 region: CASSLGLAGYNEQFF. DNA for the CDR3: TGTGCCAGCAGCTTGGGACTAGCGGGGTACAATGAGCAGTTCTTC.

The chain joins TRBV20-1 to TRBJ1-1; the D is unclear. Trimming shortened V by 4 bases and J by 5 bases, and 8 bases separated the two germline ends. The CDR3 is 11 amino acids. Germline CDR1 DFQATT, CDR2 SNEGSKA (reference sequence). DNA for the CDR3: TGCAGTGCTAAAGGAGGGACTGAAGCTTTCTTT. This codes for CSAKGGTEAFF.

This chain uses TRBV29-1 with TRBJ2-7, with 14 nucleotides matching TRBD2. The V gene end was trimmed by 6 bases and the J gene end by 6 bases; junction bases not matched to a gene: 7. Germline assignment: CDR1 SQVTM and CDR2 ANQGSEA. The CDR3 loop spans 14 amino acids. The CDR3 DNA is TGCAGCGTCTCAGGGACTAGCGGGAGTGCCGAGCAGTACTTC. Protein product: CSVSGTSGSAEQYF.

V usage is TRBV6-4 and J usage is TRBJ1-1; the D is unclear. Deletions cut 4 bases from V and 3 bases from J, with 15 bases between. Germline V CDR1 and CDR2: MRHNA, SNTAGT. This CDR3 is 15 amino acids long. The CDR3 nucleotides read TGTGCCAGCAGTGTACCGGGAGCCGAGGACACTGAAGCTTTCTTT. Translated: CASSVPGAEDTEAFF.

V and J are TRBV5-5 and TRBJ2-1; TRBD2 agrees at 7 bases. Trimming cost V 4 bases and J 6 bases; bases outside gene matches: 13. Germline-derived CDR1 and CDR2 are SGHKS and YYEKEE (reference sequence). The CDR3 is 16 amino acids. The DNA for the CDR3 is TGTGCCAGCAGCCTCAATCCGGGAGGTATGGGCAATGAGCAGTTCTTC. Its protein is CASSLNPGGMGNEQFF.

The table lists this clone with a count of one. CDR3 nucleotides: TGTGCCAGCAGCAAACTCCCGGGACTAGCGGGTAGCTCCTACAATGAGCAGTTCTTC. Translating it yields CASSKLPGLAGSSYNEQFF. The chain uses TRBV21-1 and TRBJ2-1; TRBD2 is taken as the D call from the table, unchecked against the DNA. TRBV21-1 represents a pseudogene. The CDR3 has 19 residues.

V and J are TRBV18 and TRBJ2-3, with D hard to call. The length of the CDR3 is 18 residues. From germline, CDR1 is KGHSH and CDR2 LQKENI. V was clipped by 0 bases and J by 4 bases, with 20 bases between them. The CDR3 loop reads CASSPPLLRREGPDTQYF. In nucleotides, the CDR3 is TGTGCCAGCTCACCACCCCTTTTAAGAAGGGAAGGTCCAGATACGCAGTATTTT. The full variable domain, with the rest looked up from reference TRBV18 and TRBJ2-3, is NAGVMQNPRHLVRRRGQEARLRCSPMKGHSHVYWYRQLPEEGLKFMVYLQKENIIDESGMPKERFSAEFPKEGPSILRIQQVVRGDSAAYFCASSPPLLRREGPDTQYFGPGTRLTVL.

The chain joins TRBV19 to TRBJ2-1, with unresolved D. CDR3 size: 16 residues. Trimming cost V 1 base and J 6 bases, with 16 bases left between them. Germline V CDR1 and CDR2: LNHDA, SQIVND (reference sequence). The CDR3 DNA reads TGTGCCAGTAGTATAGGATACCGAGTCGGTAGCAATGAGCAGTTCTTC. It codes for CASSIGYRVGSNEQFF.

This chain joins TRBV2 and TRBJ2-7, with D perhaps given as TRBD1 or TRBD2 (5 bases each). V was clipped by 2 bases and J by 11 bases, with 13 bases between them. The CDR3 runs to 12 residues. The germline V gene has CDR1 SNHLY and CDR2 FYNNEI. The CDR3 reads CASSELRGPKYF. The CDR3 DNA reads as TGTGCCAGCAGTGAATTAAGGGGACCAAAGTACTTC.

This chain connects TRBV20-1 to TRBJ2-7, with D perhaps matching TRBD1 (6 bases). Germline CDR1 reads DFQATT; CDR2 reads SNEGSKA (reference sequence). The V end lost 4 bases, the J end lost 7 bases, and 11 bases lay between the germline ends. There are 11 residues in the CDR3. The CDR3 region is CSATGVQEQYF. DNA for the CDR3: TGCAGTGCTACAGGGGTACAGGAGCAGTACTTC.

The chain uses TRBV21-1 and TRBJ1-4; the D call TRBD1 from the table was never checked on the DNA. TRBV21-1 is recorded as a pseudogene. CDR3 length: 14 residues. In nucleotides, the CDR3 is TGTGCCACCCAGGACAGGCCAACGAACGAAAAACTGTTTTTT. This encodes CATQDRPTNEKLFF.

The gene calls are TRBV11-3 and TRBJ2-5, with a weak D call TRBD2 (6 bases). This CDR3 has 13 amino acids. Germline lookup yields CDR1 SGHNT and CDR2 YENEEA. The V end lost 5 bases, the J end lost 5 bases, and 12 bases lay between the germline ends. Written as DNA, the CDR3 is TGTGCCAGCAGCCTCGGAGGGTTGGAGACCCAGTACTTC. Translated, it gives CASSLGGLETQYF.